Listed here is a single T cell receptor beta chain. The antigen is not known. This entry is derived from a study of T cells in Graves' hyperthyroidism and ophthalmopathy. Study-wide background: Upon initial diagnosis and before any treatment, peripheral blood was collected.

Preceding any ophthalmopathy symptoms, the blood sample dates from first hyperthyroidism diagnosis. The PBMCs were sourced from fresh peripheral blood (around 10 ml). The CDR3 regions of TCR beta were amplified from RNA transcripts. HTBI primers were the set used in a first-round RT-PCR of the TCR CDR3. Each CDR3 protein gets one entry after TCRdb re-called the multiplex PCR reads with MiXCR. This sample has about 380,000 distinct CDR3 sequences; around an eighth occur once, and the top ten carry around 21%. Germline V CDR1 and CDR2: KGHDR, SFDVKD. The CDR3 covers 13 residues. The V end was cut by 3 bases, the J end by 5 bases, with 10 bases between. Findings and caveats of the study: Separating ophthalmopathy from stable hyperthyroidism was achieved by a 13 V-J model.

The sample taken for sequencing was blood. The chain couples TRBV24-1 to TRBJ2-7, with D tentatively TRBD1 (6 bases). The clonotype was recovered from a man aged 25-45 years with Graves' hyperthyroidism that later progressed to Graves' ophthalmopathy. CDR3: CATSDGQTHEQYF. The CDR3 nucleotides are TGTGCCACCAGTGATGGACAGACCCACGAGCAGTACTTC.